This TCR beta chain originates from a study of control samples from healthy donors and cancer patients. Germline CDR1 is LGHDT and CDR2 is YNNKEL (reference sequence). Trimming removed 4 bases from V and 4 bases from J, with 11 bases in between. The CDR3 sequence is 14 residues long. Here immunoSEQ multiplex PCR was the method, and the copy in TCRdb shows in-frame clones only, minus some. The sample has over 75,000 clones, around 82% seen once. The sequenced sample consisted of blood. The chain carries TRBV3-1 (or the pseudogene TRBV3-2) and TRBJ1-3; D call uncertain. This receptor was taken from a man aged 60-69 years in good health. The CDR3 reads CASSPFGDGNTIYF. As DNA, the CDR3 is TGTGCCAGCAGCCCCTTCGGCGACGGAAACACCATATATTTT.